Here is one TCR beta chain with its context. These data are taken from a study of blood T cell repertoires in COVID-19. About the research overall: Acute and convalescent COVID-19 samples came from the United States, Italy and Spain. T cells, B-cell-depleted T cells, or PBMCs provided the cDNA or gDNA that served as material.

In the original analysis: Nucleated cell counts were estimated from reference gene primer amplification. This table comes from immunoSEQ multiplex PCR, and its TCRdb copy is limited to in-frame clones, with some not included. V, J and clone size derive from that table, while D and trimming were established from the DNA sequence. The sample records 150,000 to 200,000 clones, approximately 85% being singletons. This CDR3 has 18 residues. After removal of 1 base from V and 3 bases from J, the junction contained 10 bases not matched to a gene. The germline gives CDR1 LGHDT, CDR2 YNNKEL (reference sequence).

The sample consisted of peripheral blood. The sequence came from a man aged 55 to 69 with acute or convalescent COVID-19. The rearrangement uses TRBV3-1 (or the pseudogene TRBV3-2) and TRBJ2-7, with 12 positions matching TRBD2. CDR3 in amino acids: CASSQAGLAGGQGYEQYF. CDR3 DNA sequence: TGTGCCAGCAGCCAAGCCGGGCTAGCGGGAGGGCAAGGCTACGAGCAGTACTTC.